This is a list of T cell receptor beta chains from one sample in a study of CD8 T cells in ankylosing spondylitis. TCRdb passed the 5' RACE reads through MiXCR, listing each CDR3 protein once. The sample contains more than 150,000 distinct CDR3 sequences, around 13% of which appear only once. What was sequenced was blood, either unsorted or a sorted T cell fraction (not recorded which). The receptors originated from a female donor with ankylosing spondylitis or in good health (not recorded which). The CDR3 runs from the conserved cysteine through the conserved F or W. A D gene is named only where the DNA matches it firmly. Where a row states a size, it is once, few, many or the class of an expanded clone; other rows omit it.

D,J,size,V,DNA,CDR3
-,TRBJ1-2,few,TRBV6-1,TGTGCCAGCAGCGTGGGGGCAGGGGACTATGGCTACACCTTC,CASSVGAGDYGYTF
-,TRBJ2-4,many,TRBV7-8,TGTGCCAGCAGCACCCAAGGAGGGCTTACCAAAAACATTCAGTACTTC,CASSTQGGLTKNIQYF
TRBD2,TRBJ2-3,-,TRBV27,TGTGCCAGCAGTTCCCTCCGGGGGGGTAAGAGCACAGATACGCAGTATTTT,CASSSLRGGKSTDTQYF
-,TRBJ1-1,many,TRBV7-9,TGTGCCAGCAGCTTGCCCCGCTGGGGGATGTTTGCTTTCTTT,CASSLPRWGMFAFF
TRBD1,TRBJ2-2,few,TRBV24-1,TGTGCCACCAGTCTCGAGGGGGCGCGCACCGGGGAGCTGTTTTTT,CATSLEGARTGELFF
TRBD2,TRBJ2-3,many,TRBV7-2,TGTGCCAGCAGCTTATCCGGGGCGGGGGCAGATACGCAGTATTTT,CASSLSGAGADTQYF
-,TRBJ1-5,few,TRBV14,TGTGCCAGCAGCCAAGCAGATGTTCATAGCAATCAGCCCCAGCATTTT,CASSQADVHSNQPQHF
-,TRBJ2-1,many,TRBV15,TGTGCCACCAGCAGACAGAACAATGAGCAGTTCTTC,CATSRQNNEQFF
-,TRBJ2-6,-,TRBV9,TGTGCCAGCAGCGTAGGTAGCTCTGGGGCCAACGTCCTGACTTTC,CASSVGSSGANVLTF
-,TRBJ1-5,few,TRBV7-9,TGTGCCAGCAGCTTAGGAGGGGCGAGCAATCAGCCCCAGCATTTT,CASSLGGASNQPQHF
-,TRBJ2-3,many,TRBV3-1,TGTGCCAGCAGCCAAGATACAGGGAGCATCGTCCCAGATACGCAGTATTTT,CASSQDTGSIVPDTQYF
-,TRBJ1-1,many,TRBV25-1,TGTGCCAGCAGTGAATCCGGCCAGAACACTGAAGCTTTCTTT,CASSESGQNTEAFF
-,TRBJ2-2,many,TRBV28,TGTGCCAGCAGTTTCCGAGGGGAGCTGTTTTTT,CASSFRGELFF
TRBD2,TRBJ2-7,-,TRBV20-1,TGCAGTGCTAGCAGCGGGACCTACGAGCAGTACTTC,CSASSGTYEQYF
TRBD2,TRBJ2-3,few,TRBV20-1,TGCAGTGCTAGCCTCCCTAGCGGGAGGTTAGATACGCAGTATTTT,CSASLPSGRLDTQYF
TRBD1,TRBJ2-2,few,TRBV7-9,TGTGCCAGCAGCTTAGGGGACAGGGTCCCCACCGGGGAGCTGTTTTTT,CASSLGDRVPTGELFF
TRBD2,TRBJ2-7,-,TRBV5-1,TGCGCCAGCAGCTTTAGCGGGAGGGCCTCAGACGAGCAGTACTTC,CASSFSGRASDEQYF
-,TRBJ2-4,many,TRBV12-3/TRBV12-4,TGTGCCAGCAGTTCATTCGGCCGGGACATTCAGTACTTC,CASSSFGRDIQYF
-,TRBJ1-1,many,TRBV20-1,TGCAGTGCTAGAGATCTTGGACGCACTGAAGCTTTCTTT,CSARDLGRTEAFF
TRBD1,TRBJ2-7,-,TRBV6-1,TGTGCCAGCAGGGAGGACAGGGGCTCCTACGAGCAGTACTTC,CASREDRGSYEQYF
-,TRBJ2-3,-,TRBV20-1,TGCAGTGCTTGGGCCGGAAGCACAGATACGCAGTATTTT,CSAWAGSTDTQYF
-,TRBJ2-1,few,TRBV7-2,TGTGCCAGCACCCAAAACCCCAACGGGGAGCAGTTCTTC,CASTQNPNGEQFF
TRBD2,TRBJ2-5,-,TRBV5-1,TGCGCCAGCAGCTTGGGTGCCCTAGCGGGAGCACGTGAGACCCAGTACTTC,CASSLGALAGARETQYF
TRBD2,TRBJ2-7,-,TRBV13,TGTGCCAGCAGCGCCAACATGGGACTAGCGGGAGTAGGGGAGCAGTACTTC,CASSANMGLAGVGEQYF
TRBD1,TRBJ1-1,many,TRBV6-5,TGTGCCAGCAGTGACAGGGTAAAAGCTTTCTTT,CASSDRVKAFF
-,TRBJ2-3,many,TRBV5-1,TGCGCCAGCAGCTTACAGGGCCTTTCTAGCACAGATACGCAGTATTTT,CASSLQGLSSTDTQYF
-,TRBJ2-7,-,TRBV7-9,TGTGCCAGCAGCTCCTTGGGGCCGATCTCCTACGAGCAGTACTTC,CASSSLGPISYEQYF
-,TRBJ2-1,many,TRBV29-1,TGCAGCGTTCGGGCGAACGTAATCGGTGAGCAGTTCTTC,CSVRANVIGEQFF
-,TRBJ2-6,-,TRBV7-3,TGTGCCAGCAGCTTAATATATTCGGGACTCAATGCAGGGGCCAACGTCCTGACTTTC,CASSLIYSGLNAGANVLTF
TRBD2,TRBJ2-1,few,TRBV24-1,TGTGCCACCAGTCTCCGGACTAGTGTCTACAATGAGCAGTTCTTC,CATSLRTSVYNEQFF
-,TRBJ2-3,-,TRBV30,TGTGCCTTCGGGGTAATCACAGATACGCAGTATTTT,CAFGVITDTQYF
-,TRBJ2-1,many,TRBV28,TGTGCCAGCAGTTTTGTTGCGTGGTCGGGGAAGCATGAGCAGTTCTTC,CASSFVAWSGKHEQFF
TRBD1,TRBJ2-3,many,TRBV28,TGTGCCAGCAGTTTAAACGGGCAGGGGGCAGGAGATACGCAGTATTTT,CASSLNGQGAGDTQYF
-,TRBJ2-7,-,TRBV21-1,TGTGCCAGCAGCAAACACACAAAACCTATTTCCTACGAGCAGTACTTC,CASSKHTKPISYEQYF
-,TRBJ1-1,few,TRBV6-2/TRBV6-3,TGTGCCAGCAGACAGGGTTTGGGGAACACTGAAGCTTTCTTT,CASRQGLGNTEAFF
-,TRBJ2-2,many,TRBV27,TGTGCCAGCAGTTTTTTTTCCCCCGGCGGGGAGCTGTTTTTT,CASSFFSPGGELFF
TRBD1,TRBJ1-6,many,TRBV20-1,TGCAGTGCTAGAGGGGAGGAGACAGGGTCCTCACCCCTCCACTTT,CSARGEETGSSPLHF
-,TRBJ1-5,many,TRBV7-8,TGTGCCAGCAGCTTACGGCGGGGCCCTAATCAGCCCCAGCATTTT,CASSLRRGPNQPQHF
-,TRBJ2-1,-,TRBV9,TGTGCCAGCAGCGTAGACCCGGGATCTTACAATGAGCAGTTCTTC,CASSVDPGSYNEQFF
-,TRBJ2-1,many,TRBV7-9,TGTGCCAGCAGCTTGCGAGGGAGTGGGTGGAATGAGCAGTTCTTC,CASSLRGSGWNEQFF
-,TRBJ1-5,many,TRBV20-1,TGCAGTGCTAGAAGGTACAGGGTGGGTAATCAGCCCCAGCATTTT,CSARRYRVGNQPQHF
TRBD1,TRBJ2-1,few,TRBV5-1,TGCGCCAGCACTCCTACAGGGGGCTCCTACAATGAGCAGTTCTTC,CASTPTGGSYNEQFF